The 10 T cell receptor beta chains below come from one sample, sequenced in a study of cytomegalovirus exposure and HLA in healthy donors. With 60 Vbeta and 13 Jbeta primers, the PCR was carried out. Produced via immunoSEQ multiplex PCR; TCRdb's table is partial and in-frame only. The repertoire includes about 180,000 clones, around 80% of them detected once, and roughly 0.5% sits in the top ten. The specimen was PBMCs. The receptors were gathered from a woman aged 45-65 years in good health and CMV-seronegative.

This chain uses TRBV6-6 with TRBJ2-1; 8 bases map to TRBD1. The CDR3 has 16 amino acids. The J segment lost 6 bases and the V segment lost 3 bases, leaving 10 bases of the junction unmatched. Looked up from germline, CDR1 is MNHNY and CDR2 is SVGAGI (reference sequence). CDR3 sequence: CASSYGQGQIRNEQFF. The CDR3, as DNA: TGTGCCAGCAGTTATGGACAGGGCCAGATTCGCAATGAGCAGTTCTTC.

The chain carries TRBV5-1 and TRBJ1-2; the match to TRBD1 covers 7 bases. CDR3 length: 14 amino acids. Looked up from germline, CDR1 is SGHRS and CDR2 is YFSETQ. The trim removed 4 bases at V and 6 bases at J, leaving 9 bases unmatched. CDR3 sequence: CASSVQTGEDGYTF. The CDR3 coding sequence is TGCGCCAGCAGCGTACAAACAGGGGAGGATGGCTACACCTTC. Full variable domain (rest looked up from reference TRBV5-1 and TRBJ1-2): KAGVTQTPRYLIKTRGQQVTLSCSPISGHRSVSWYQQTPGQGLQFLFEYFSETQRNKGNFPGRFSGRQFSNSRSEMNVSTLELGDSALYLCASSVQTGEDGYTFGSGTRLTVV.

CDR3 DNA sequence: TGTGCCAGCAGAGTGTGGGAAGAGGGTGGCTACACCTTC. As protein: CASRVWEEGGYTF. This chain links TRBV6-7 with TRBJ1-2; D remains unclear. TRBV6-7 counts as an open reading frame of uncertain function. The CDR3 has 13 residues. Trimming took off 6 bases at V and 7 bases at J, with 15 bases between the two ends.

This clone appeared a single time. This sequence joins TRBV5-1 and TRBJ2-7, with D perhaps matching TRBD2 (6 bases). In germline, CDR1 is SGHRS, CDR2 YFSETQ. The CDR3 loop spans 14 amino acids. Deletions cut 7 bases from V and 3 bases from J, with 17 bases between. CDR3 sequence: CASGSLWRGYEQYF. CDR3 sequence (DNA): TGCGCCAGCGGCTCCCTTTGGCGGGGCTACGAGCAGTACTTC.

This clone was seen a single time. The chain employs TRBV11-2 and TRBJ1-2; tentatively, D is TRBD1 (5 bases). The germline gives CDR1 SGHAT, CDR2 FQNNGV. The CDR3 is 15 residues long. V was clipped by 1 base and J by 2 bases, with 11 bases between them. CDR3 DNA sequence: TGTGCCAGCAGCTTAGGGTTTCAGGGAAACTATGGCTACACCTTC. Amino acids: CASSLGFQGNYGYTF.

The chain carries TRBV18 and TRBJ1-2; 7 nucleotides align to TRBD1. Unmatched junction bases numbered 5, after V lost 3 bases and J lost 7 bases. This CDR3 is built from 13 residues. Germline CDR1 and CDR2: KGHSH and LQKENI. The chain's CDR3 is CASSPDRVGGYTF. In DNA form, the CDR3 reads TGTGCCAGCTCACCCGACAGGGTTGGTGGCTACACCTTC. Full variable domain (remainder filled in from reference TRBV18 and TRBJ1-2): NAGVMQNPRHLVRRRGQEARLRCSPMKGHSHVYWYRQLPEEGLKFMVYLQKENIIDESGMPKERFSAEFPKEGPSILRIQQVVRGDSAAYFCASSPDRVGGYTFGSGTRLTVV.

This clone was seen a single time. The chain uses TRBV10-1 and TRBJ2-5; perhaps TRBD1 as D (5 bases). The end of the DNA fits TRBJ2-7 better, so the J call may be wrong. CDR3 length: 14 amino acids. The germline V gene has CDR1 WNHNN and CDR2 SYGVQD (reference sequence). Here the CDR3 DNA reads TGCGCCAGCAGTGAGGGTCAGGGCCGGTACGAGCAGTACTTC. Translation: CASSEGQGRYEQYF.

The gene calls are TRBV19 and TRBJ1-5; a weak D match, TRBD1 (5 bases). The CDR3 contains 16 residues. V was clipped by 5 bases and J by 1 base, with 15 bases between them. Germline values: CDR1 LNHDA, CDR2 SQIVND (reference sequence). Here the CDR3 DNA reads TGTGCCAGTAGTGCGGCTGGGGGGATGAGCAATCAGCCCCAGCATTTT. It is translated as CASSAAGGMSNQPQHF.

The rearrangement links TRBV6-5 to TRBJ2-3; 8 nucleotides line up with TRBD2. V dropped 4 bases and J dropped 4; count of bases not matched to a gene: 7. Germline values: CDR1 MNHEY, CDR2 SVGAGI. The CDR3 contains 15 residues. CDR3 in DNA: TGTGCCAGCAGTTCCACGGGAGGGCCCCCAGATACGCAGTATTTT. Translation: CASSSTGGPPDTQYF.

This clone was detected a few times. J is TRBJ1-4 and V is TRBV5-6, with a possible D match to TRBD1 (5 bases). V shed 4 bases and J shed 7 bases, with 17 bases lying between them. Germline V gene lookup returns CDR1 SGHDT and CDR2 YYEEEE. The CDR3 is 15 residues long. For the CDR3, the DNA is TGTGCCAGCAGCCGAACCAGGGACTCCGGTGAAAAACTGTTTTTT. Encoded protein: CASSRTRDSGEKLFF. The entire variable domain, with the rest obtained from reference TRBV5-6 and TRBJ1-4, is as follows: DAGVTQSPTHLIKTRGQQVTLRCSPKSGHDTVSWYQQALGQGPQFIFQYYEEEERQRGNFPDRFSGHQFPNYSSELNVNALLLGDSALYLCASSRTRDSGEKLFFGSGTQLSVL.